This TCR beta chain was documented in a study of CD8+ T cells in alopecia areata. The wider study: Treatment comprised oral tofacitinib, 5 to 10 mg twice daily, in treated patients. Study-level findings and limits: Higher clonality and more expanded CD8+ clones appeared in lesional than normal scalp. Possibly as an HLA-related effect, TCR sharing across patients appeared less clear than in mice.

CDR1 and CDR2 from the germline V gene are MNHNS and SASEGT. This CDR3 contains 15 residues. With V trimmed by 5 bases and J by 5 bases, 8 bases remained unmatched. In regard to this clone: The antigen is unknown.

Sampling of alopecia areata patients yielded lesional scalp punch biopsies as well as peripheral blood. Extracted RNA was reverse transcribed, and the resulting cDNA served as sequencing template. Sequenced by immunoSEQ multiplex PCR; TCRdb stores in-frame clones only, minus some. This repertoire shows 9,500 to 15,000 clones, roughly three fifths found once; its top ten account for under 15%. Sequences were obtained from skin. The chain has TRBV6-1 and TRBJ2-5; TRBD2 matches 10 bases. The sequence was collected from a human donor with alopecia areata. CDR3 DNA: TGTGCCAGCAGTCCCCTAGCGGGAGCGCATGAGACCCAGTACTTC. As protein: CASSPLAGAHETQYF.